This is a list of T cell receptor beta chains from one sample in a study of STAT5B mutations in CD4+ large granular lymphocyte leukemia. Measured with immunoSEQ multiplex PCR; TCRdb has only the in-frame clones, and not every one. Seen here are roughly 29,000 clones, 60% to 85% observed once, and the top ten hold about 1%. Material: CD4+ T cells from blood buffy coats. Receptors originate from a human donor in good health. Each CDR3 is given with its conserved first and last residue. A D gene is named only where the DNA matches it firmly. Clone size is stated in some rows and not others, as once, few, many or a class when expanded.

abundance: NA; j_gene: TRBJ2-3; v_gene: TRBV6-1; d_gene: NA; CDR3aa: CASSDVASLGTDTQYF; CDR3nt: TGTGCCAGCAGTGATGTCGCTAGTCTAGGCACAGATACGCAGTATTTT
abundance: NA; j_gene: TRBJ2-2; v_gene: TRBV5-4; d_gene: NA; CDR3aa: CASSPDRLGELFF; CDR3nt: TGTGCCAGCAGCCCAGACCGTCTCGGGGAGCTGTTTTTT
abundance: NA; j_gene: TRBJ2-7; v_gene: TRBV27; d_gene: NA; CDR3aa: CASSDTYYEQYF; CDR3nt: TGTGCCAGCAGCGACACCTACTACGAGCAGTACTTC
abundance: NA; j_gene: TRBJ2-3; v_gene: TRBV5-1; d_gene: TRBD2; CDR3aa: CASSGGYGLAGTDTQYF; CDR3nt: TGCGCCAGCAGTGGGGGGTACGGACTAGCCGGCACAGATACGCAGTATTTT
abundance: NA; j_gene: TRBJ1-2; v_gene: TRBV10-3; d_gene: NA; CDR3aa: CAISDDPNYGYTF; CDR3nt: TGTGCCATCAGCGATGACCCTAACTATGGCTACACCTTC
abundance: NA; j_gene: TRBJ2-1; v_gene: TRBV6-1; d_gene: TRBD1; CDR3aa: CASSVKRTGGEQFF; CDR3nt: TGTGCCAGCAGTGTTAAACGGACAGGGGGTGAGCAGTTCTTC
abundance: NA; j_gene: TRBJ2-3; v_gene: TRBV2; d_gene: NA; CDR3aa: CASSGVSSTDTQYF; CDR3nt: TGTGCCAGCAGTGGGGTTTCTAGCACAGATACGCAGTATTTT
abundance: NA; j_gene: TRBJ2-7; v_gene: TRBV10-3; d_gene: NA; CDR3aa: CAISVGTTSYEQYF; CDR3nt: TGTGCCATCAGTGTAGGGACGACCTCCTACGAGCAGTACTTC
abundance: NA; j_gene: TRBJ2-7; v_gene: TRBV28; d_gene: NA; CDR3aa: CASSLWGDGSYEQYF; CDR3nt: TGTGCCAGCAGTTTATGGGGAGATGGGTCCTACGAGCAGTACTTC
abundance: few; j_gene: TRBJ1-4; v_gene: TRBV7-2; d_gene: NA; CDR3aa: CASSFGGINEKLFF; CDR3nt: TGTGCCAGCAGCTTCGGGGGAATTAATGAAAAACTGTTTTTT
abundance: once; j_gene: TRBJ2-7; v_gene: TRBV28; d_gene: NA; CDR3aa: CATNRGGFEQYF; CDR3nt: TGTGCCACAAACAGGGGAGGGTTCGAGCAGTACTTC
abundance: NA; j_gene: TRBJ2-3; v_gene: TRBV2; d_gene: NA; CDR3aa: CASSGGSTDTQYF; CDR3nt: TGTGCCAGCAGCGGCGGGAGCACAGATACGCAGTATTTT
abundance: NA; j_gene: TRBJ2-7; v_gene: TRBV28; d_gene: TRBD2; CDR3aa: CASSLYPTSGASYEQYF; CDR3nt: TGTGCCAGCAGTTTATACCCGACTAGCGGGGCTTCCTACGAGCAGTACTTC
abundance: NA; j_gene: TRBJ2-7; v_gene: TRBV5-1; d_gene: NA; CDR3aa: CASSWAQGYEQYF; CDR3nt: TGCGCCAGCAGCTGGGCACAGGGCTACGAGCAGTACTTC
abundance: NA; j_gene: TRBJ1-1; v_gene: TRBV4-1; d_gene: TRBD1; CDR3aa: CASSPRTGRQNTEAFF; CDR3nt: TGCGCCAGCAGCCCCCGGACAGGAAGACAGAACACTGAAGCTTTCTTT
abundance: NA; j_gene: TRBJ1-2; v_gene: TRBV6-6; d_gene: NA; CDR3aa: CASSSNRQDEGYTF; CDR3nt: TGTGCCAGCAGTTCCAATCGACAGGACGAAGGCTACACCTTC
abundance: NA; j_gene: TRBJ1-1; v_gene: TRBV28; d_gene: NA; CDR3aa: CASSQMGRVEAFF; CDR3nt: TGTGCCAGCAGTCAAATGGGCAGGGTTGAAGCTTTCTTT
abundance: NA; j_gene: TRBJ2-3; v_gene: TRBV2; d_gene: TRBD2; CDR3aa: CATLAGAADTQYF; CDR3nt: TGTGCCACCCTAGCGGGAGCGGCAGATACGCAGTATTTT
abundance: NA; j_gene: TRBJ1-3; v_gene: TRBV30; d_gene: NA; CDR3aa: CAWSVSLNSGNTIYF; CDR3nt: TGTGCCTGGAGTGTAAGCCTAAACTCTGGAAACACCATATATTTT
abundance: few; j_gene: TRBJ2-1; v_gene: TRBV21-1; d_gene: NA; CDR3aa: CASRAPGNEQFF; CDR3nt: TGTGCCAGCCGGGCTCCCGGCAATGAGCAGTTCTTC
abundance: NA; j_gene: TRBJ1-6; v_gene: TRBV28; d_gene: NA; CDR3aa: CASKGLTNSPLHF; CDR3nt: TGTGCCAGCAAAGGCCTAACTAATTCACCCCTCCACTTT
abundance: NA; j_gene: TRBJ1-4; v_gene: TRBV11-2; d_gene: NA; CDR3aa: CASSSSGVEKLFF; CDR3nt: TGTGCCAGCAGCTCCTCAGGGGTTGAAAAACTGTTTTTT
abundance: NA; j_gene: TRBJ2-5; v_gene: TRBV6-1; d_gene: TRBD1; CDR3aa: CASTQGARGQETQYF; CDR3nt: TGTGCCAGCACTCAGGGGGCAAGGGGGCAAGAGACCCAGTACTTC
abundance: NA; j_gene: TRBJ1-2; v_gene: TRBV4-1; d_gene: NA; CDR3aa: CASSPLPGTGRTPGYTF; CDR3nt: TGCGCCAGCAGCCCGCTACCCGGGACGGGCCGGACCCCCGGCTACACCTTC
abundance: NA; j_gene: TRBJ1-2; v_gene: TRBV9; d_gene: NA; CDR3aa: CASSAPGGSNYGYTF; CDR3nt: TGTGCCAGCAGCGCCCCTGGGGGGTCTAACTATGGCTACACCTTC
abundance: few; j_gene: TRBJ2-2; v_gene: TRBV4-1; d_gene: NA; CDR3aa: CASSPGLGSNTGELFF; CDR3nt: TGCGCCAGCAGCCCTGGTCTGGGATCGAACACCGGGGAGCTGTTTTTT
abundance: NA; j_gene: TRBJ1-2; v_gene: TRBV5-1; d_gene: TRBD1; CDR3aa: CASSLTGTADGYTF; CDR3nt: TGCGCCAGCAGCCTCACCGGGACAGCGGATGGCTACACCTTC
abundance: NA; j_gene: TRBJ2-1; v_gene: TRBV19; d_gene: TRBD2; CDR3aa: CASSTGTISNEQFF; CDR3nt: TGTGCCAGTAGTACGGGGACTATTTCCAATGAGCAGTTCTTC
abundance: NA; j_gene: TRBJ1-1; v_gene: TRBV18; d_gene: TRBD1; CDR3aa: CASSPTTPGQGLEAFF; CDR3nt: TGTGCCAGCTCACCGACTACTCCGGGACAGGGGCTTGAAGCTTTCTTT
abundance: NA; j_gene: TRBJ2-1; v_gene: TRBV27; d_gene: NA; CDR3aa: CASSSRTSSYNEQFF; CDR3nt: TGTGCCAGCAGTTCGCGGACGAGCTCCTACAATGAGCAGTTCTTC
abundance: NA; j_gene: TRBJ2-1; v_gene: TRBV29-1; d_gene: TRBD2; CDR3aa: CSVEAPGLAGGGEQFF; CDR3nt: TGCAGCGTTGAAGCCCCGGGACTAGCGGGAGGTGGTGAGCAGTTCTTC
abundance: NA; j_gene: TRBJ2-1; v_gene: TRBV2; d_gene: NA; CDR3aa: CASTNYNEQFF; CDR3nt: TGTGCCAGCACTAATTACAATGAGCAGTTCTTC
abundance: NA; j_gene: TRBJ2-3; v_gene: TRBV5-3; d_gene: TRBD1; CDR3aa: CAWTGEPGTDTQYF; CDR3nt: TGTGCCTGGACAGGAGAACCTGGCACAGATACGCAGTATTTT
abundance: NA; j_gene: TRBJ2-3; v_gene: TRBV18; d_gene: NA; CDR3aa: CASSPGASSGDTQYF; CDR3nt: TGTGCCAGCTCACCGGGGGCGTCCTCGGGAGATACGCAGTATTTT
abundance: few; j_gene: TRBJ2-3; v_gene: TRBV9; d_gene: TRBD2; CDR3aa: CASGRGAGTDTQYF; CDR3nt: TGTGCCAGCGGGCGGGGGGCCGGCACAGATACGCAGTATTTT
abundance: NA; j_gene: TRBJ1-5; v_gene: TRBV21-1; d_gene: NA; CDR3aa: CASSKGGHGCNQPQHF; CDR3nt: TGTGCCAGCAGCAAGGGGGGACATGGATGCAATCAGCCCCAGCATTTT
abundance: NA; j_gene: TRBJ2-5; v_gene: TRBV9; d_gene: NA; CDR3aa: CASSPSIEETQYF; CDR3nt: TGTGCCAGCAGCCCTTCGATCGAAGAGACCCAGTACTTC
abundance: NA; j_gene: TRBJ2-7; v_gene: TRBV28; d_gene: NA; CDR3aa: CASSASVQQWAYEQYF; CDR3nt: TGTGCCAGCAGTGCGTCGGTTCAGCAGTGGGCTTACGAGCAGTACTTC
abundance: NA; j_gene: TRBJ2-1; v_gene: TRBV6-1; d_gene: NA; CDR3aa: CASGTQYNEQFF; CDR3nt: TGTGCCAGCGGGACGCAATACAATGAGCAGTTCTTC
abundance: NA; j_gene: TRBJ2-1; v_gene: TRBV7-2; d_gene: NA; CDR3aa: CASSLQVDDEQFF; CDR3nt: TGTGCCAGCAGCTTACAGGTTGACGATGAGCAGTTCTTC
abundance: NA; j_gene: TRBJ2-2; v_gene: TRBV30; d_gene: NA; CDR3aa: CAWTPAAPGELFF; CDR3nt: TGTGCCTGGACACCGGCGGCCCCCGGGGAGCTGTTTTTT